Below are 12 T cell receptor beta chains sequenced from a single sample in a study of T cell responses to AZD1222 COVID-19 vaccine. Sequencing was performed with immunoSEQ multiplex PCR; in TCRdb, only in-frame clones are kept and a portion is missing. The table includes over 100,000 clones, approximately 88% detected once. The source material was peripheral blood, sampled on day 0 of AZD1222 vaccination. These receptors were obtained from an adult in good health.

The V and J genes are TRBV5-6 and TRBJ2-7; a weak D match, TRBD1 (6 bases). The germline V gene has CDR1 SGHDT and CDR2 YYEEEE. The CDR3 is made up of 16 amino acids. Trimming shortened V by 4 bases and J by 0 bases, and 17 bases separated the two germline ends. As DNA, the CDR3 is TGTGCCAGCAGCCCGAGAGGGACATTCAACTCCTACGAGCAGTACTTC. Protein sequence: CASSPRGTFNSYEQYF.

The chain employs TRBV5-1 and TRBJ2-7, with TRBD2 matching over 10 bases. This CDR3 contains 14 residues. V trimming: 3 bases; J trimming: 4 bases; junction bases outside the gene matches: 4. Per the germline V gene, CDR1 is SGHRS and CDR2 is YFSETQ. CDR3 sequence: CASSSLAGDYEQYF. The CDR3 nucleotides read TGCGCCAGCAGCTCTCTAGCGGGGGATTACGAGCAGTACTTC.

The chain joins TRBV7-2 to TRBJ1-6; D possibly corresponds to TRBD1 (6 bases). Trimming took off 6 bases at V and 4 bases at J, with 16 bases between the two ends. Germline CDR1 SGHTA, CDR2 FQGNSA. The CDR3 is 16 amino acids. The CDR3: CASRTTGYGYNSPLHF. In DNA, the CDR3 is TGTGCCAGCAGGACAACAGGGTACGGGTATAATTCACCCCTCCACTTT.

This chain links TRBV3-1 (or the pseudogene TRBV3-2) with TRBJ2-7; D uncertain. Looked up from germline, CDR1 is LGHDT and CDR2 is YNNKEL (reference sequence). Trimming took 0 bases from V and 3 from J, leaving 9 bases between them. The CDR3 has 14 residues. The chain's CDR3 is CASSQDMVRYEQYF. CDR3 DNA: TGTGCCAGCAGCCAAGATATGGTTCGCTACGAGCAGTACTTC.

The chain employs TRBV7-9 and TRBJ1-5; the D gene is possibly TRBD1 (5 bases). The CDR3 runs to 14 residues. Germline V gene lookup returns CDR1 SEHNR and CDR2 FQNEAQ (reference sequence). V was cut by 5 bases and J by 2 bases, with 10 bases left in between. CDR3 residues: CASSRGNGNQPQHF. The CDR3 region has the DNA TGTGCCAGCAGCCGGGGCAATGGCAATCAGCCCCAGCATTTT.

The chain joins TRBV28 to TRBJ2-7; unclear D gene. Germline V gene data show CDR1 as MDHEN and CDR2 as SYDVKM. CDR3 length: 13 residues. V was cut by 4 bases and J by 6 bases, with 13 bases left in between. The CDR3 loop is CASSYGYLGEQYF. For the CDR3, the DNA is TGTGCCAGCAGTTACGGATACCTAGGCGAGCAGTACTTC.

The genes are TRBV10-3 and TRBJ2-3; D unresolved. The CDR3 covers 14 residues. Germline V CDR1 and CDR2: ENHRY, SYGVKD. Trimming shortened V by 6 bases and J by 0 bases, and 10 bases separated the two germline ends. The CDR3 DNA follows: TGTGCCATCAGGTGGGAACCTAGCACAGATACGCAGTATTTT. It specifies CAIRWEPSTDTQYF.

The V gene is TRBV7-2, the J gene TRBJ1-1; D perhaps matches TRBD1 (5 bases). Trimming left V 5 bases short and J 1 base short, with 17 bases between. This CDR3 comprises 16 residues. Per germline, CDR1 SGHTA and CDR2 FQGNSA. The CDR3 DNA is TGTGCCAGCAGCCCACAGGACGCTTGGGGGAACACTGAAGCTTTCTTT. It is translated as CASSPQDAWGNTEAFF.

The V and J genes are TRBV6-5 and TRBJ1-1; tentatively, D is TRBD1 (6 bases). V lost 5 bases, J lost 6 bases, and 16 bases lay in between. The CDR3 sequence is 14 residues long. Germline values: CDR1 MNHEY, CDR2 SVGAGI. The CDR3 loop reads CASSLRGFDAEAFF. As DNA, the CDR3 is TGTGCCAGCAGTCTAAGGGGGTTCGATGCTGAAGCTTTCTTT.

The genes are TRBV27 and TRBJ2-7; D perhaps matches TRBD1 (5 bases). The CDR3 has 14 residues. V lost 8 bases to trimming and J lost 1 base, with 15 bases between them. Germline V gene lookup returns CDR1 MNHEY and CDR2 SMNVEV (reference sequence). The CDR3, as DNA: TGTGCCAGCTCGGTCAGGGCCACTTCCTACGAGCAGTACTTC. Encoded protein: CASSVRATSYEQYF.

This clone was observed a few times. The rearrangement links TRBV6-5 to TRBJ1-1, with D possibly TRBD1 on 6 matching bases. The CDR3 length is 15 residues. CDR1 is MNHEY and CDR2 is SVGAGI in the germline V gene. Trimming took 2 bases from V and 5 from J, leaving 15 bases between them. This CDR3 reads CASSYHKGGGTEAFF. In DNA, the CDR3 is TGTGCCAGCAGTTACCACAAAGGGGGAGGAACTGAAGCTTTCTTT.

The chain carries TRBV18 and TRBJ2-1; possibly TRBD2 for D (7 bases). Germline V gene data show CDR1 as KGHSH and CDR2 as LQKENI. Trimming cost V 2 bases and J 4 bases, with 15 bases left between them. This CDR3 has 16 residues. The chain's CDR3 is CASSPFGGGDYNEQFF. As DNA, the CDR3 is TGTGCCAGCTCACCATTCGGAGGGGGGGATTACAATGAGCAGTTCTTC. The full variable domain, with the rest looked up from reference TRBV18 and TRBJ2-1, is NAGVMQNPRHLVRRRGQEARLRCSPMKGHSHVYWYRQLPEEGLKFMVYLQKENIIDESGMPKERFSAEFPKEGPSILRIQQVVRGDSAAYFCASSPFGGGDYNEQFFGPGTRLTVL.